The 12 T cell receptor beta chains below come from one sample, sequenced in a study of monozygotic twins with inflammatory bowel disease. From its re-call of the 5' RACE reads, TCRdb lists each CDR3 protein once, without DNA. Its listing shows around 410,000 distinct CDR3 sequences. The sequencing input was blood. These receptors all stem from a human donor with ulcerative colitis or Crohn's disease, or a healthy co-twin of an affected twin (not recorded which).

The chain links TRBV28 to TRBJ2-1; TCRdb reports TRBD1, a call that lacks DNA to check it against. Germline V lookup: CDR1 MDHEN, CDR2 SYDVKM. This CDR3 region has 15 residues. CDR3 sequence reads: CASSPYRTVDNEQFF.

The V call is TRBV5-1, the J call TRBJ1-1; the D call of TRBD1 rests on TCRdb alone, since no DNA is present to check it. This CDR3 has 16 residues. Germline CDR1 SGHRS, CDR2 YFSETQ. CDR3 in amino acids: CASSLDRGLSNTEAFF.

J is TRBJ2-7 and V is TRBV6-5; the D call from TCRdb, TRBD2, cannot be confirmed without DNA. The CDR3 is 15 amino acids. Germline V gives CDR1 MNHEY, CDR2 SVGAGI. CDR3 amino acids: CASSYSSSGGHEQYF.

This chain uses TRBV12-3 or TRBV12-4 with TRBJ1-4; the D call of TRBD1 rests on TCRdb alone, since no DNA is present to check it. The length of the CDR3 is 15 residues. The CDR3 loop reads CASSLRGQGDEKLFF.

CDR3 loop: CASSPGTGYTDTQYF. The V call is TRBV7-2, the J call TRBJ2-3; TCRdb designates TRBD1, a call that cannot be tested without DNA. Germline V gene lookup returns CDR1 SGHTA and CDR2 FQGNSA. The CDR3 covers 15 residues.

CDR3: CASSTTSVDTGELFF. The chain recombines TRBV11-2 with TRBJ2-2; TCRdb picks TRBD2, but there is no DNA to check that call. Germline V gene lookup returns CDR1 SGHAT and CDR2 FQNNGV. CDR3 length equals 15 residues.

V gene TRBV5-1 combines with J gene TRBJ2-1; TCRdb designates TRBD2, a call that cannot be tested without DNA. CDR3 size: 15 residues. Germline loops: CDR1 SGHRS, CDR2 YFSETQ. The CDR3 sequence is CASSPTGTDYNEQFF.

The chain uses TRBV6-1 and TRBJ1-6; TCRdb's assignment of TRBD1 cannot be checked, as there is no DNA. This CDR3 is built from 15 residues. Germline CDR1 reads MNHNS; CDR2 reads SASEGT. The chain's CDR3 is CASSSETGGRSPLHF.

The rearrangement uses TRBV7-9 and TRBJ1-3; TCRdb's D call, TRBD1, is unchecked because there is no DNA. CDR1 is SEHNR and CDR2 is FQNEAQ in the germline V gene (reference sequence). The CDR3 runs to 15 residues. CDR3 sequence: CASSPGSRSGNTIYF.

The chain is built from TRBV5-4 and TRBJ2-3; checking the TCRdb D call of TRBD2 is not possible without DNA. This CDR3 has 16 amino acids. The V gene's germline CDR1 is SGHNT and CDR2 YYREEE (reference sequence). This CDR3 is CASSPASGLSTDTQYF.

V gene TRBV3-1 combines with J gene TRBJ2-1; TCRdb designates TRBD1, a call that cannot be tested without DNA. The CDR3 length is 15 residues. Germline V gene lookup returns CDR1 LGHDT and CDR2 YNNKEL (reference sequence). This chain's CDR3 is CASSQQAGAYNEQFF.

The chain carries TRBV27 and TRBJ2-5; TCRdb lists TRBD1, though no DNA is available to test this call. Germline V CDR1 and CDR2: MNHEY, SMNVEV (reference sequence). The CDR3 runs to 15 residues. The CDR3 region is CASTVRAGGAETQYF.